This T cell receptor beta chain stems from a study of T cell responses to AZD1222 COVID-19 vaccine. Regarding the study as a whole: Across the whole spike, CD4 TCRs peaked at regions 160-218 and 743-854. Increased Spike-specific TCR breadth and depth were observed after two AZD1222 doses. Repertoire sampling happened only post peak T cell response.

About this clone itself: As yet, its antigen is unknown.

Repertoires were generated with immunoSEQ multiplex PCR, while TCRdb's copy carries only in-frame clones and drops some. The sample shows approximately 200,000 clones, around 94% of them seen only once. The sequence came from an adult who received the MenACWY meningococcal vaccine as a control. Sample: peripheral blood, taken 28 days after the second dose of the MenACWY control vaccine.

In DNA form, the CDR3 reads TGTGCCAGCAGTTTTCGACGGGGACTCGGGGACACCGGGGAGCTGTTTTTT. Translation gives CASSFRRGLGDTGELFF. J is TRBJ2-2 and V is TRBV28; D is perhaps TRBD2 (6 bases). V was shortened by 3 bases and J by 3 bases, with 17 bases between the two germline ends. From germline, CDR1 is MDHEN and CDR2 SYDVKM. The CDR3 covers 17 residues.